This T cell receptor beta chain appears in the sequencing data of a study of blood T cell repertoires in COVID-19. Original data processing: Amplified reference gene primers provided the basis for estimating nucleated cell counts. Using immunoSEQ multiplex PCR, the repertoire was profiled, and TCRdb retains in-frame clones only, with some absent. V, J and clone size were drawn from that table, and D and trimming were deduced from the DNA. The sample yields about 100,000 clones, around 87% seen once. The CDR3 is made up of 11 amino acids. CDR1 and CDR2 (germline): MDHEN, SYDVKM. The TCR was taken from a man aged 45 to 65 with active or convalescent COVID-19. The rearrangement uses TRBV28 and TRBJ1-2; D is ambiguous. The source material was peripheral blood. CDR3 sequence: CACMSLRGYTF. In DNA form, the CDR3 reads TGTGCTTGCATGTCGCTACGGGGCTACACCTTC.